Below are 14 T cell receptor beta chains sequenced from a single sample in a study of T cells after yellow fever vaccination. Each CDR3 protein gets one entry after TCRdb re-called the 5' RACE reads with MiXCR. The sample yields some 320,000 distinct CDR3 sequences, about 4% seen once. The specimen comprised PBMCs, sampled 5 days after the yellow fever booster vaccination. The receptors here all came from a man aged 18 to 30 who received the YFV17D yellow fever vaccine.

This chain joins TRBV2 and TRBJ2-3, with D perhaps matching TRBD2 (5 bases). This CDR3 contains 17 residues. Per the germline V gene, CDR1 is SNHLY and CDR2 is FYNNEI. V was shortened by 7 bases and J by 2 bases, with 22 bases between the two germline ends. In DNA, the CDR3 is TGTGCCAGCATTGGACTCTACTCGCCGCTCAACACAGATACGCAGTATTTT. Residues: CASIGLYSPLNTDTQYF.

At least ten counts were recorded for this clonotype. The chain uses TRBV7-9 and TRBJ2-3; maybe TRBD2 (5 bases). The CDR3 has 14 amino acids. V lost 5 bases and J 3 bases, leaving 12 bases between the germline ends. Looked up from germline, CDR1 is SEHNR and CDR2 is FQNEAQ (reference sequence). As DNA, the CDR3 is TGTGCCAGCAGCCCGACCGCGGGTACAGATACGCAGTATTTT. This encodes CASSPTAGTDTQYF.

CDR3 coding DNA: TGTGCCAGCAGCGACGTCCTTAAGCGGGGAGGGGCAGATACGCAGTATTTT. Amino acid sequence: CASSDVLKRGGADTQYF. The chain carries TRBV5-4 and TRBJ2-3; TRBD2 matches at 7 bases. Trimming took 4 bases from V and 4 from J; bases not matched to a gene: 15. The CDR3 sequence is 17 residues long. Per germline, CDR1 SGHNT and CDR2 YYREEE (reference sequence).

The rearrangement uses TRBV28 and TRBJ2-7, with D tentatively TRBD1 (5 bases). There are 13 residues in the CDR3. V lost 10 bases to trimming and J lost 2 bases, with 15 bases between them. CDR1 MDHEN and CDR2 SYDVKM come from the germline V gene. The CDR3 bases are TGTGCCACCTGTTCACTCAGGGCCTACGAGCAGTACGTC. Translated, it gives CATCSLRAYEQYV.

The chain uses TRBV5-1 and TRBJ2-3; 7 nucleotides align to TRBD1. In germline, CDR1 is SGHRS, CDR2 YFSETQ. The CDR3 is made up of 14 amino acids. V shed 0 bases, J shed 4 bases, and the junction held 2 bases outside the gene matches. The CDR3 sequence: CASSLEGAADTQYF. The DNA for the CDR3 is TGCGCCAGCAGCTTGGAGGGGGCCGCAGATACGCAGTATTTT.

The CDR3 DNA sequence: TGCGCCAGCAGCCAGCTGGGGGCCCGGGACATTCAGTACTTC. Translated, it gives CASSQLGARDIQYF. The chain links TRBV4-1 to TRBJ2-4; a weak D match, TRBD1 (6 bases). The CDR3 is 14 amino acids. V lost 3 bases to trimming and J lost 8 bases, with 14 bases between them. Germline CDR1 reads MGHRA; CDR2 reads YSYEKL.

The CDR3, as DNA: TGCGCCAGCAGCGCCCCGGGGGGCGGCACTGAAGCTTTCTTT. Translated: CASSAPGGGTEAFF. This sequence joins TRBV5-1 and TRBJ1-1; the D gene is possibly TRBD1 (6 bases). V gave up 4 bases and J gave up 4 bases, with 14 bases separating them. The CDR3 covers 14 residues. CDR1 and CDR2 from the germline V gene are SGHRS and YFSETQ. The full variable domain, its missing parts supplied by reference TRBV5-1 and TRBJ1-1, is KAGVTQTPRYLIKTRGQQVTLSCSPISGHRSVSWYQQTPGQGLQFLFEYFSETQRNKGNFPGRFSGRQFSNSRSEMNVSTLELGDSALYLCASSAPGGGTEAFFGQGTRLTVV.

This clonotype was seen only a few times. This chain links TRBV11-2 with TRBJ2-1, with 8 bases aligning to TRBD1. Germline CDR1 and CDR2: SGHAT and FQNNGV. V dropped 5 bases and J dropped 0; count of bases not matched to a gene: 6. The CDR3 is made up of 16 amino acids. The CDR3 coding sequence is TGTGCCAGCAGCGCCCGGACAGGGAGCTCCTACAATGAGCAGTTCTTC. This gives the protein CASSARTGSSYNEQFF.

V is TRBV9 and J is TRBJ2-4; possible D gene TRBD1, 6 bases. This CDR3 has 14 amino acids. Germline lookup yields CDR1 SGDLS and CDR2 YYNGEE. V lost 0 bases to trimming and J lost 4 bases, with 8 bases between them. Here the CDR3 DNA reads TGTGCCAGCAGCGTAGGGGACACAAAAAACATTCAGTACTTC. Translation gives CASSVGDTKNIQYF.

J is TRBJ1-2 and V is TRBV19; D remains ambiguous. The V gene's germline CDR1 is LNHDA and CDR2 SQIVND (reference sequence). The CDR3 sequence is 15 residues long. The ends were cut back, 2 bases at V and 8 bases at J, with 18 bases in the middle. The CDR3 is CASSIQGIPTVGYTF. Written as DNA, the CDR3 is TGTGCCAGTAGTATACAAGGGATCCCGACTGTGGGCTACACCTTC. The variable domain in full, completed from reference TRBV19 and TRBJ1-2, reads DGGITQSPKYLFRKEGQNVTLSCEQNLNHDAMYWYRQDPGQGLRLIYYSQIVNDFQKGDIAEGYSVSREKKESFPLTVTSAQKNPTAFYLCASSIQGIPTVGYTFGSGTRLTVV.

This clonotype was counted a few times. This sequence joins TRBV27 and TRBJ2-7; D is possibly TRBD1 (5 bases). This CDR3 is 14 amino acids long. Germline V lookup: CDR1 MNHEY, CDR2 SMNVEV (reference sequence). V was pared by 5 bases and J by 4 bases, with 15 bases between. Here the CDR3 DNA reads TGTGCCAGCAGTCCCAGGGAAACTCGATACGAGCAGTACTTC. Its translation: CASSPRETRYEQYF.

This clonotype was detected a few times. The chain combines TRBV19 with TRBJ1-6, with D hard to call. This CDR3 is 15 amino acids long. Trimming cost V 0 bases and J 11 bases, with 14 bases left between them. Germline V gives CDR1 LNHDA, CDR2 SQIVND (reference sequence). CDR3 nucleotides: TGTGCCAGTAGTATAGATCGCCTCCTGACGGCACCCCTCCACTTT. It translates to CASSIDRLLTAPLHF.

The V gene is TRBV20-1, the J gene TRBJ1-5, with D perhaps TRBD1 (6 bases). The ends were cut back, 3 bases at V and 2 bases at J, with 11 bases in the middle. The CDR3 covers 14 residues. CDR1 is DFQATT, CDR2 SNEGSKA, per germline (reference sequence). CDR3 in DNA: TGCAGTGCTAGTAAGGCAGGGGGCAATCAGCCCCAGCATTTT. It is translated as CSASKAGGNQPQHF.

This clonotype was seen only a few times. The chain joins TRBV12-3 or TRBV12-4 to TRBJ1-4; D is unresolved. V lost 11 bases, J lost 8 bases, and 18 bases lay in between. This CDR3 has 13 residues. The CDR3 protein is CASIGVIGEKLFF. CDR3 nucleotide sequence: TGTGCCTCCATCGGGGTTATTGGCGAAAAACTGTTTTTT.